This entry lists 4 T cell receptor beta chains sequenced from one sample in a study of control samples from healthy donors and cancer patients. The assay was immunoSEQ multiplex PCR, and TCRdb's table has in-frame clones only and misses some. The sample carries about 150,000 clones, about 94% recorded once. The specimen sequenced was blood. These receptor sequences come from a man in his forties or fifties in good health.

This chain uses TRBV3-1 (or the pseudogene TRBV3-2) with TRBJ2-1; D gene ambiguous. CDR3 length: 17 residues. V shed 4 bases and J shed 0 bases, with 16 bases lying between them. Germline V CDR1 and CDR2: LGHDT, YNNKEL (reference sequence). As DNA, the CDR3 is TGTGCCAGCAGCCTACGGATCAGCGCGAGCTCCTACAATGAGCAGTTCTTC. Protein product: CASSLRISASSYNEQFF.

The rearrangement uses TRBV6-5 and TRBJ2-1, with a tentative D call TRBD2 (5 bases). The length of the CDR3 is 14 residues. V was shortened by 6 bases and J by 4 bases, with 13 bases between the two germline ends. From germline, CDR1 is MNHEY and CDR2 SVGAGI. The CDR3 reads CASRGIPGYNEQFF. The CDR3 nucleotides are TGTGCCAGCAGAGGCATTCCGGGGTACAATGAGCAGTTCTTC.

This rearrangement joins TRBV18 to TRBJ1-4, with D unclear. V lost 2 bases, J lost 8 bases, and 9 bases lay in between. The CDR3 length is 13 residues. The germline V gene encodes CDR1 KGHSH and CDR2 LQKENI. DNA of the CDR3: TGTGCCAGCTCACCAGGGTTGAGAGAAAAACTGTTTTTT. This gives the protein CASSPGLREKLFF.

In regard to this clone: In the same sample, other DNA sequences code for this CDR3. The rearrangement links TRBV18 to TRBJ1-5; the D is unclear. CDR3 length: 13 amino acids. Germline V gives CDR1 KGHSH, CDR2 LQKENI. Trimming shortened V by 3 bases and J by 2 bases, and 5 bases separated the two germline ends. CDR3 amino acids: CASSPGGNQPQHF. DNA for the CDR3: TGTGCCAGCTCACCGGGCGGCAATCAGCCCCAGCATTTT.